This T cell receptor (beta chain) was observed in a study of shared clonotypes between healthy human individuals. CDR1 SGHNT and CDR2 YYREEE come from the germline V gene (reference sequence). The V gene end was trimmed by 4 bases and the J gene end by 2 bases; junction bases not matched to a gene: 4. CDR3 size: 16 residues. The study separated CD4+ cells into CD45RA+ naive and CD45RA-negative memory subsets. Genomic DNA (from each subset) was split evenly across several immunoSEQ plates. Clones were read by immunoSEQ multiplex PCR, and TCRdb kept only the in-frame ones, dropping some. In the table there are about 1.1 million clones, about 72% of which are singletons.

This sequence originates from a young man in good health. Some clones in this sample may be carry-over from other donors' samples. The specimen sequenced was memory CD4+ T cells from PBMCs. Subset defined: CD45RA-negative fraction. V and J are TRBV5-4 and TRBJ2-3; TRBD2 matches 13 bases. The CDR3 here is CASSPGLAGPTDTQYF. The DNA for the CDR3 is TGTGCCAGCAGCCCGGGACTAGCGGGACCCACAGATACGCAGTATTTT.